This T cell receptor beta chain came from a study of blood T cell repertoires in COVID-19. There are 16 residues in the CDR3. Germline V lookup: CDR1 LGHDT, CDR2 YNNKEL (reference sequence). J lost 7 bases, V lost 1 base, and 8 bases had no gene match. This clone was seen a few times. Clones were sequenced by immunoSEQ multiplex PCR, and TCRdb holds only the in-frame ones, with some missing. In the table there are 25,000 to 30,000 clones, 89% of which are singletons. The sequencing input was peripheral blood. This rearrangement joins TRBV3-1 (or the pseudogene TRBV3-2) to TRBJ2-1; TRBD2 matches 9 bases. The TCR sequence derives from a human donor with acute or convalescent COVID-19. The donor label of this sample is uncertain. The CDR3 DNA reads TGTGCCAGCAGCCAAGCGCCTGCGGGGGGGCGGAATGAGCAGTTCTTC. This translates into CASSQAPAGGRNEQFF.